This T cell receptor (beta chain) was obtained from a study of T cell responses to AZD1222 COVID-19 vaccine. Study overall: Some second doses came at about 4 weeks and others at about 12 weeks; these were pooled. Points from the study as a whole: Increased Spike-specific TCR breadth and depth were observed after two AZD1222 doses. Spike as a whole was targeted by vaccine-associated CD4 TCRs, dominant at 160-218 and 743-854. It should be noted that donors were predominantly white British and more often female, and clonal diversity was possibly underestimated.

Concerning this clone itself: Its antigen is undetermined.

The data were produced by immunoSEQ multiplex PCR, yet TCRdb's version contains in-frame clones alone and is incomplete. The repertoire has 95,000 to 100,000 clones, 90% of them found once; the top ten carry 1.3%. With 4 bases clipped from V and 7 bases from J, the junction kept 15 bases outside the gene matches. Per the germline V gene, CDR1 is SGDLS and CDR2 is YYNGEE. The CDR3 totals 16 residues. This receptor was obtained from an adult in good health. The specimen comprised peripheral blood, sampled on day 0 of AZD1222 vaccination. This rearrangement joins TRBV9 to TRBJ1-2, with 8 bases that match TRBD1. The DNA for the CDR3 is TGTGCCAGCAGCCCATGGTTCAGGGGGCAATGGTTTGGCTACACCTTC. Its protein is CASSPWFRGQWFGYTF.